This is a list of T cell receptor beta chains from one sample in a study of T-cell reconstitution after alpha-beta-depleted transplantation in children. TCRdb redid the calling of the PCR reads with MiXCR, one entry per CDR3 protein. The sample records 500,000 or so distinct CDR3 sequences, more than 9.5% being singletons. The sequenced sample was PBMCs, mostly from graft donor cells, obtained 180 days after TCRalphabeta/CD19-depleted stem cell transplant. The receptors stem from a female patient aged 2-10 years who had a stem cell transplant for aplastic anemia, so the T cells may come from the graft donor. Each CDR3 is given with its conserved first and last residue. A D gene is named only where the DNA matches it firmly. Some rows mark clone size as missing; the rest say once, few, many or name a class of expanded clone.

>TRBJ1-4|many|TRBV5-1|TRBD1
TGCGCCAGCAGCAGGGACAGCGTTAATGAAAAACTGTTTTTT
CASSRDSVNEKLFF
>TRBJ1-2|few|TRBV7-9|TRBD1
TGTGCCAGCAGCCAGCGGGACAGGGATGGCTACACCTTC
CASSQRDRDGYTF
>TRBJ2-4|many|TRBV12-3/TRBV12-4|.
TGTGCCAGCAGTGCCGCCAAAAACATTCAGTACTTC
CASSAAKNIQYF
>TRBJ2-4|many|TRBV12-3/TRBV12-4|TRBD2
TGTGCCAGCAGTTCAACTAGCGTCAACATTCAGTACTTC
CASSSTSVNIQYF
>TRBJ2-7|few|TRBV4-1|TRBD2
TGCGCCAGCAGCTATGAGACTAGCGCCTACGAGCAGTACTTC
CASSYETSAYEQYF
>TRBJ1-5|few|TRBV3-1|.
TGTGCCAGCAGCCAAGATTTCCCCCCATCGGATCAGCCCCAGCATTTT
CASSQDFPPSDQPQHF
>TRBJ1-3|few|TRBV28|.
TGTGCCAGCAGTCCCGCGAGTGGAAACACCATATATTTT
CASSPASGNTIYF
>TRBJ1-5|many|TRBV12-3/TRBV12-4|.
TGTGCCAGCAGGGTCGGGACAAAATATAGCAATCAGCCCCAGCATTTT
CASRVGTKYSNQPQHF
>TRBJ2-5|.|TRBV6-1|TRBD2
TGTGCCAGTGACGCGACTGGCGGGGGGGTTCAAGAGACCCAGTACTTC
CASDATGGGVQETQYF
>TRBJ2-1|many|TRBV6-5|TRBD2
TGTGCCAGCAGTCCTCGACTAGCGGGGGCTAAGAGCTCCTACAATGAGCAGTTCTTC
CASSPRLAGAKSSYNEQFF
>TRBJ2-1|many|TRBV20-1|TRBD2
TGCAGTGCACTAATCGGGACTAGCGGTTCTAATGAGCAGTTCTTC
CSALIGTSGSNEQFF
>TRBJ2-3|.|TRBV12-3/TRBV12-4|.
TGTGCCAGCAGTCTACGCCGATACTTCGTGGACAACACAGATACGCAGTATTTT
CASSLRRYFVDNTDTQYF
>TRBJ1-2|.|TRBV5-1|.
TGCGCCAGCAGCATAGGACGGAACTATGGCTACACCTTC
CASSIGRNYGYTF
>TRBJ2-7|few|TRBV7-2|TRBD2
TGTGCCAGCACGTCGGGACTAGCGAGCAACGAGCAGTACTTC
CASTSGLASNEQYF
>TRBJ2-2|few|TRBV10-3|TRBD2
TGTGCCATCTCGCCCGGCGGACTAGCGGGAGTCCTAGTTGACACCGGGGAGCTGTTTTTT
CAISPGGLAGVLVDTGELFF
>TRBJ2-1|.|TRBV20-1|.
TGCAGTGCTTTAATTAGCGTGGAGGGGCCCAATGAGCAGTTCTTC
CSALISVEGPNEQFF
>TRBJ1-1|few|TRBV11-2|.
TGTGCCAGCAGCTTAAATTGGGGCATCTTTGAAGCTTTCTTT
CASSLNWGIFEAFF
>TRBJ1-2|.|TRBV28|.
TGTGCCAGCAGTCTCCCGGCCTTTTCTAACTATGGCTACACCTTC
CASSLPAFSNYGYTF
>TRBJ1-2|few|TRBV5-1|.
TGCGCCAGCAGCTTGGAGGATTGGGCAGACGTCTATGGCTACACCTTC
CASSLEDWADVYGYTF
>TRBJ2-5|few|TRBV5-1|TRBD2
TGCGCCAGCAGCCCAGCTCAACTAGCGGGACAAGAGACCCAGTACTTC
CASSPAQLAGQETQYF
>TRBJ2-2|few|TRBV29-1|.
TGCAGCGCACGGGTAGGGTGGGACACCGGGGAGCTGTTTTTT
CSARVGWDTGELFF
>TRBJ2-3|.|TRBV9|TRBD2
TGTGCCAGCAGCCTCCGGCGGGAGACAGATACGCAGTATTTT
CASSLRRETDTQYF
>TRBJ2-1|few|TRBV29-1|.
TGCAGCGTCACAGCAGGCCTCAGGGTTTACTACAATGAGCAGTTCTTC
CSVTAGLRVYYNEQFF